Following are 24 T cell receptor beta chains from one sample sequenced in a study of HIV-infected patients and healthy controls. No cell fractionation was done, so the repertoire covers all unsorted peripheral blood T cells. About 540 ng RNA was reverse transcribed with alpha and beta constant-region primers. Each of the alpha and beta chains got its own library through chain-specific third strand synthesis with indices. TCRdb ran MiXCR on the 5' RACE reads and lists one entry per CDR3 protein. Counted here are some 20,000 distinct CDR3 sequences, 12% occurring once; the ten biggest clones make up roughly 10%. The sample taken for sequencing was blood. The receptors originated from an adult in good health.

This clonotype was detected ten times or more. This chain links TRBV4-3 with TRBJ2-5; 9 bases fit TRBD2. CDR3 length equals 18 residues. V shed 0 bases and J 3 bases; nucleotides not matched to a gene: 11. The germline CDR1 and CDR2 sequences are LGHNA and YSLEER. The CDR3 DNA sequence: TGCGCCAGCAGCCAAGATCTTGGGGGCGGGGGGGCTGAAGAGACCCAGTACTTC. Protein product: CASSQDLGGGGAEETQYF.

This clonotype was recorded at least ten times. V gene TRBV7-6 combines with J gene TRBJ2-1; no clear D. CDR3 size: 15 residues. V was trimmed by 4 bases and J by 7 bases, leaving 17 bases between them. Germline V gene lookup returns CDR1 SGHVS and CDR2 FNYEAQ. The CDR3 DNA sequence: TGTGCCAGCAGCTACACAGCTATAGGGTTAAATGAGCAGTTCTTC. It translates to CASSYTAIGLNEQFF. The variable domain in full, with the rest retrieved from reference TRBV7-6 and TRBJ2-1, is GAGVSQSPRYKVTKRGQDVALRCDPISGHVSLYWYRQALGQGPEFLTYFNYEAQQDKSGLPNDRFSAERPEGSISTLTIQRTEQRDSAMYRCASSYTAIGLNEQFFGPGTRLTVL.

This clonotype was picked up a small number of times. The V and J genes are TRBV5-4 and TRBJ2-7; the D gene is possibly TRBD1 (6 bases). Germline CDR1 and CDR2: SGHNT and YYREEE (reference sequence). The CDR3 has 14 residues. Trimming removed 0 bases from V and 5 bases from J, with 12 bases in between. DNA for the CDR3: TGTGCCAGCAGCTTGGTAGGCCAGGGGAACGAGCAGTACTTC. Amino acid sequence: CASSLVGQGNEQYF.

This clonotype appeared many times. The chain is built from TRBV24-1 and TRBJ2-2, with TRBD1 matching over 10 bases. V dropped 2 bases and J dropped 4; count of bases not matched to a gene: 6. CDR1 and CDR2 (germline): KGHDR, SFDVKD. CDR3 length: 17 amino acids. This chain's CDR3 is CATSDSTGGDGTGELFF. The CDR3 DNA sequence: TGTGCCACCAGTGATTCGACAGGGGGCGACGGCACCGGGGAGCTGTTTTTT.

This rearrangement joins TRBV7-9 to TRBJ1-1; D is unclear. CDR1 and CDR2 from the germline V gene are SEHNR and FQNEAQ (reference sequence). The CDR3 spans 18 residues. Trimming removed 5 bases from V and 0 bases from J, with 22 bases in between. CDR3 loop: CASSVTAVPGRMNTEAFF. The CDR3 DNA sequence: TGTGCCAGCAGCGTCACGGCAGTCCCCGGGCGTATGAACACTGAAGCTTTCTTT.

The chain combines TRBV19 with TRBJ1-4, with TRBD1 identical over 9 bases. The germline V gene encodes CDR1 LNHDA and CDR2 SQIVND (reference sequence). V was pared by 6 bases and J by 8 bases, with 16 bases of the junction left unmatched. CDR3 length equals 17 residues. The CDR3 sequence: CASSWKPGTGTNEKLFF. CDR3 sequence (DNA): TGTGCCAGTAGCTGGAAACCTGGGACAGGGACGAACGAAAAACTGTTTTTT.

This clonotype has a count of ten or more. The rearrangement uses TRBV7-8 and TRBJ2-3, with D tentatively TRBD1 (7 bases). The CDR3 totals 16 residues. Per the germline V gene, CDR1 is SGHVS and CDR2 is FQNEAQ. V dropped 3 bases and J dropped 2 bases, with 15 bases sitting between them. CDR3 protein: CASSLNPGGTTDTQYF. In DNA, the CDR3 is TGTGCCAGCAGCTTGAATCCAGGGGGGACCACAGATACGCAGTATTTT.

This chain uses TRBV4-2 with TRBJ2-1, with unresolved D. Trimming pared 0 bases from V and 3 bases from J, leaving 3 bases between. Per the germline V gene, CDR1 is LGHNA and CDR2 is YNFKEQ. CDR3 length: 13 amino acids. The CDR3 spells CASSQENYNEQFF. The CDR3 DNA reads TGTGCCAGCAGCCAAGAGAACTACAATGAGCAGTTCTTC.

The table lists this clonotype with many counts. The rearrangement joins TRBV7-9 to TRBJ2-6; no reliable D call. CDR3 length: 14 amino acids. The germline V and J ends were trimmed by 6 bases and 4 bases, with 10 bases remaining between them. CDR1 is SEHNR, CDR2 FQNEAQ, per germline (reference sequence). CDR3 loop: CASRPPGGANVLTF. In DNA form, the CDR3 reads TGTGCCAGCAGGCCACCAGGAGGGGCCAACGTCCTGACTTTC.

This clonotype was picked up many times. V gene TRBV7-9 combines with J gene TRBJ1-5; no firm D call. V lost 4 bases and J lost 0, with 7 bases in between. There are 14 residues in the CDR3. CDR1 is SEHNR and CDR2 is FQNEAQ in the germline V gene (reference sequence). The CDR3 spells CASSSLDSNQPQHF. The CDR3 region has the DNA TGTGCCAGCAGCTCCCTAGATAGCAATCAGCCCCAGCATTTT.

This clonotype was observed at least ten times. The chain recombines TRBV4-2 with TRBJ1-2; D gene uncertain. CDR1 and CDR2 (germline): LGHNA, YNFKEQ. CDR3 length: 15 residues. V lost 0 bases to trimming and J lost 7 bases, with 15 bases between them. The CDR3 loop reads CASSQEKLAVGGYTF. In nucleotides, the CDR3 is TGTGCCAGCAGCCAAGAGAAGTTAGCGGTCGGTGGCTACACCTTC.

The rearrangement uses TRBV4-2 and TRBJ2-5, with D perhaps TRBD2 (6 bases). V was shortened by 1 base and J by 6 bases, with 12 bases between the two germline ends. In germline, CDR1 is LGHNA, CDR2 YNFKEQ. The CDR3 runs 14 residues. The CDR3 spells CASSQVGLAQTQYF. The CDR3 coding sequence is TGTGCCAGCAGCCAAGTTGGGCTAGCGCAGACCCAGTACTTC.

There are many counts of this clonotype. This sequence joins TRBV28 and TRBJ1-5, with D possibly matching TRBD1 (6 bases). Germline loops: CDR1 MDHEN, CDR2 SYDVKM. The CDR3 totals 15 residues. Trimming took 3 bases from V and 3 from J, leaving 12 bases between them. The CDR3, as DNA: TGTGCCAGCAGTTTCTCGGGGGGACACAATCAGCCCCAGCATTTT. It yields the protein CASSFSGGHNQPQHF.

This clonotype was picked up many times. The CDR3 coding sequence is TGCAGTGCTAGACCTAGGGAGGGGGATCACTATGGCTACACCTTC. It encodes CSARPREGDHYGYTF. The J gene is TRBJ1-2, the V gene TRBV20-1, with D possibly matching TRBD1 (6 bases). Germline CDR1 and CDR2: DFQATT and SNEGSKA (reference sequence). Trimming removed 2 bases at V and 3 bases at J, with 16 bases between. The CDR3 is made up of 15 amino acids.

This rearrangement joins TRBV20-1 to TRBJ2-7; perhaps D is TRBD1 or TRBD2 (5 bases each). The CDR3 has 14 residues. CDR1 is DFQATT, CDR2 SNEGSKA, per germline (reference sequence). The CDR3 here is CSGRGPPFPYEQYF. In DNA form, the CDR3 reads TGCAGCGGACGGGGACCCCCATTCCCCTACGAGCAGTACTTC.

This clonotype was counted many times. The gene calls are TRBV7-9 and TRBJ1-2, with D unclear. The V gene's germline CDR1 is SEHNR and CDR2 FQNEAQ (reference sequence). This CDR3 has 16 amino acids. V dropped 2 bases and J dropped 1 base, with 14 bases sitting between them. The CDR3 loop is CASSLSWRIINYGYTF. CDR3 nucleotide sequence: TGTGCCAGCAGCTTATCGTGGAGAATCATTAACTATGGCTACACCTTC. Complete variable domain (other parts from reference TRBV7-9 and TRBJ1-2): DTGVSQNPRHKITKRGQNVTFRCDPISEHNRLYWYRQTLGQGPEFLTYFQNEAQLEKSRLLSDRFSAERPKGSFSTLEIQRTEQGDSAMYLCASSLSWRIINYGYTFGSGTRLTVV.

At least ten counts were recorded for this clonotype. The chain couples TRBV28 to TRBJ2-3; TRBD1 or TRBD2 may be the D gene (5 bases each). The CDR3 covers 16 residues. Germline V gene lookup returns CDR1 MDHEN and CDR2 SYDVKM. The V and J ends lost 8 bases and 0 bases respectively, with 18 bases between them. The CDR3 loop reads CASSQGVVSSTDTQYF. The DNA for the CDR3 is TGTGCCAGCTCGCAGGGAGTTGTATCTAGCACAGATACGCAGTATTTT.

By share, this clonotype ranks as medium-sized (0.01 to 0.1%). The chain recombines TRBV18 with TRBJ1-5; possibly TRBD1 for D (5 bases). The germline CDR1 and CDR2 sequences are KGHSH and LQKENI. The CDR3 covers 13 residues. The germline V and J ends were trimmed by 3 bases and 8 bases, with 11 bases remaining between them. This chain's CDR3 is CASSPGQEEPQHF. In DNA, the CDR3 is TGTGCCAGCTCACCGGGGCAGGAGGAGCCCCAGCATTTT.

This clonotype came up many times. V and J are TRBV10-3 and TRBJ1-2; 7 bases are a match to TRBD1. The CDR3 is 13 residues long. V shed 9 bases, J shed 4 bases, and the junction held 8 bases outside the gene matches. Germline V CDR1 and CDR2: ENHRY, SYGVKD. CDR3 amino acids: CAMGRDSFYGYTF. The DNA of the CDR3 is TGTGCCATGGGTAGGGACAGTTTCTATGGCTACACCTTC.

This clonotype has more than one count but fewer than ten. The chain uses TRBV6-5 and TRBJ1-5; perhaps TRBD1 as D (5 bases). Per the germline V gene, CDR1 is MNHEY and CDR2 is SVGAGI. The CDR3 totals 12 residues. V lost 6 bases and J 7 bases, leaving 10 bases between the germline ends. The DNA of the CDR3 is TGTGCCAGCAGCACAGGCGGGCAGCCCCAGCATTTT. Protein sequence: CASSTGGQPQHF.

V usage is TRBV28 and J usage is TRBJ2-3; TRBD2 aligns across 13 bases. The V and J ends lost 2 bases and 1 base, in that order; junction bases with no gene match: 9. In germline, CDR1 is MDHEN, CDR2 SYDVKM. The CDR3 sequence is 19 residues long. CDR3 amino acids: CASSLGPGLAGFGTDTQYF. CDR3 DNA sequence: TGTGCCAGCAGTTTAGGTCCGGGACTAGCGGGGTTCGGCACAGATACGCAGTATTTT.

In DNA, the CDR3 is TGTGCCAGCAGTTGGACAGGGGGCGGGATGTCTAGCCCGACAGATACGCAGTATTTT. Encoded protein: CASSWTGGGMSSPTDTQYF. The chain couples TRBV28 to TRBJ2-3; 11 nucleotides match TRBD1. The germline gives CDR1 MDHEN, CDR2 SYDVKM. The CDR3 totals 19 residues. V was clipped by 4 bases and J by 3 bases; unmatched bases: 15.

The chain joins TRBV10-3 to TRBJ2-3; unclear D gene. Germline assignment: CDR1 ENHRY and CDR2 SYGVKD. V gave up 8 bases and J gave up 2 bases, with 17 bases separating them. This CDR3 has 15 amino acids. The CDR3 reads CAIGKSNALTDTQYF. Written as DNA, the CDR3 is TGTGCCATCGGGAAATCAAACGCCCTCACAGATACGCAGTATTTT.

Judged by abundance, this clonotype is medium-sized. This sequence joins TRBV7-3 and TRBJ2-3; the D is unclear. Between the trimmed V and J ends, which lost 6 bases and 5 bases, there was a span of 12 bases. Per germline, CDR1 SGHTA and CDR2 FQGTGA. This CDR3 is 13 amino acids long. The DNA for the CDR3 is TGTGCCAGCAGTACCGCCCCCCAAGATACGCAGTATTTT. Protein product: CASSTAPQDTQYF. Based on the CDR3 plus reference TRBV7-3 and TRBJ2-3, the full variable domain is GAGVSQTPSNKVTEKGKYVELRCDPISGHTALYWYRQSLGQGPEFLIYFQGTGAADDSGLPNDRFFAVRPEGSVSTLKIQRTERGDSAVYLCASSTAPQDTQYFGPGTRLTVL.